This entry lists 17 T cell receptor beta chains sequenced from one sample in a study of T cell clonality in common variable immunodeficiency. Study results and caveats: Reportedly, TCR beta sequences from common variable immunodeficiency showed fewer deletions and N-nucleotide insertions.

Their antigens remain unidentified. The table came from immunoSEQ multiplex PCR; TCRdb's copy has only in-frame clones and leaves some out. There are about 12,000 clones in the sample, none observed a single time. The sample taken for sequencing was peripheral blood mononuclear cells. Receptor source: a human donor with common variable immunodeficiency.

This clone appeared a few times. The read terminates 3 residues ahead of where the CDR3 ends, so the germline J gene completes it. This chain links TRBV18 with TRBJ1-2; D unclear. The V gene lost 6 bases and the J gene lost 2 bases, with 7 bases spanning the gap. Germline CDR1 KGHSH, CDR2 LQKENI. This CDR3 is built from 12 residues. The CDR3 DNA, read in part, is TGTGCCAGCTCCACAGAGAACTATGGC. Residues: CASSTENYG. The entire CDR3 protein reads CASSTENYGYTF. Together with reference TRBV18 and TRBJ1-2, the CDR3 gives the full variable domain: NAGVMQNPRHLVRRRGQEARLRCSPMKGHSHVYWYRQLPEEGLKFMVYLQKENIIDESGMPKERFSAEFPKEGPSILRIQQVVRGDSAAYFCASSTENYGYTFGSGTRLTVV.

About this clone: The germline gene is not matched at one end of the junction; a read error may be the cause. The read ends 3 residues before the CDR3 terminus; that terminus is restored from the germline J gene. The gene calls are TRBV7-9 and TRBJ1-1; tentative D call: TRBD1 (5 bases). From germline, CDR1 is SEHNR and CDR2 FQNEAQ (reference sequence). This CDR3 is built from 13 residues. The CDR3 DNA, read in part, is TGTTCCAGCAGCCCGACAGCGAACACTGAA. Protein product: CSSSPTANTE. Given in full, the CDR3 is CSSSPTANTEAFF. Drawing the rest from reference TRBV7-9 and TRBJ1-1, the complete variable domain is DTGVSQNPRHKITKRGQNVTFRCDPISEHNRLYWYRQTLGQGPEFLTYFQNEAQLEKSRLLSDRFSAERPKGSFSTLEIQRTEQGDSAMYLCSSSPTANTEAFFGQGTRLTVV.

This clone is medium-sized (0.01 to 0.1%). Read sequence stops 3 residues before the CDR3 end, and the germline J gene provides the missing end. J is TRBJ2-3 and V is TRBV12-3 or TRBV12-4, with a weak D call TRBD1 (6 bases). The CDR3 runs 15 residues. Trimming pared 1 base from V and 2 bases from J, leaving 10 bases between. CDR3 sequence: CASSLGGQSTDTQYF. The CDR3 DNA, read in part, is TGTGCCAGCAGTTTAGGGGGACAATCCACAGATACG.

This clone was counted ten times or more. Read sequence stops 3 residues before the CDR3 end, and the germline J gene provides the missing end. The chain joins TRBV7-2 to TRBJ1-6, with D possibly matching TRBD1 (5 bases). V was clipped by 6 bases and J by 7 bases, with 10 bases between them. Germline-derived CDR1 and CDR2 are SGHTA and FQGNSA. The CDR3 runs 13 residues. The CDR3 here is CASRTAYNSPLHF. CDR3 DNA (partial): TGTGCCAGCAGGACAGCATACAATTCACCC.

This clone appeared many times. The missing CDR3 end, 3 residues past where the read stops, is filled in from the germline J gene. The J gene is TRBJ2-1, the V gene TRBV2; no clear D gene. The CDR3 covers 14 residues. The V gene's germline CDR1 is SNHLY and CDR2 FYNNEI. V lost 7 bases and J 1 base, leaving 11 bases between the germline ends. The CDR3 reads CASNEIASYNEQFF. Partial CDR3 DNA: TGTGCCAGCAACGAAATAGCATCCTACAATGAG.

The part of the CDR3 DNA that was read is TGTGCCAGCAGTGTGGCCCAAGAAACCTACGAG. Amino acids: CASSVAQETYE. The whole CDR3 sequence reads CASSVAQETYEQYF. The chain carries TRBV2 and TRBJ2-7; D gene ambiguous. The read terminates 3 residues before the CDR3 end, so the remaining end is supplied by the germline J gene. The length of the CDR3 is 14 residues. Germline CDR1 SNHLY, CDR2 FYNNEI. V lost 4 bases and J 2 bases, leaving 12 bases between the germline ends.

As to this clone: The sequenced fragment ends 3 residues before the CDR3 boundary, so the rest is inferred from the germline J gene. The V call is TRBV5-1, the J call TRBJ2-5; D perhaps matches TRBD1 (6 bases). This CDR3 is 14 amino acids long. The germline CDR1 and CDR2 sequences are SGHRS and YFSETQ. V was shortened by 4 bases and J by 5 bases, with 15 bases between the two germline ends. The CDR3 bases that were read are TGCGCCAGCAGCCTAATACAGGGCGCTGAGACC. The encoded protein is CASSLIQGAET. The entire CDR3 protein reads CASSLIQGAETQYF.

About this clone itself: With the read ending 3 residues before the CDR3 end, the germline J gene is used to fill in that end. This rearrangement joins TRBV19 to TRBJ2-7, with 8 bases identical to TRBD1. In germline, CDR1 is LNHDA, CDR2 SQIVND (reference sequence). The CDR3 has 16 residues. The J segment lost 2 bases and the V segment lost 1 base, leaving 7 bases of the junction unmatched. The sequenced part of the CDR3 DNA is TGTGCCAGTAGTATAGGGGGACAGGCGGGCGCCTACGAG. Amino acids: CASSIGGQAGAYE. The entire CDR3 sequence reads CASSIGGQAGAYEQYF.

As for this clone: Coverage ceases 3 residues before the CDR3 finishes, and the germline J gene fills in the end. The gene calls are TRBV19 and TRBJ2-3, with D possibly TRBD1 on 6 matching bases. Deletions cut 1 base from V and 5 bases from J, with 16 bases between. The length of the CDR3 is 16 residues. Germline CDR1 is LNHDA and CDR2 is SQIVND (reference sequence). The DNA read from the CDR3 is TGTGCCAGTAGTATAGGAGGGACATTCTTAGGAGATACG. Translated: CASSIGGTFLGDT. The CDR3, in full, reads CASSIGGTFLGDTQYF.

This clone was found a few times. The sequenced fragment ends 3 residues before the CDR3 boundary, so the rest is inferred from the germline J gene. The V gene is TRBV2, the J gene TRBJ2-7, with 9 bases fitting TRBD2. V shed 2 bases and J 6 bases; nucleotides not matched to a gene: 8. The CDR3 totals 15 residues. CDR1 and CDR2 from the germline V gene are SNHLY and FYNNEI. The sequenced CDR3 bases are TGTGCCAGCAGTGAACTAGCGGGACAGCTACTCGAG. It specifies CASSELAGQLLE. Given in full, the CDR3 is CASSELAGQLLEQYF.

Worth noting for this clone: Sequencing ends 3 residues short of the CDR3 end; the germline J gene provides the rest. The chain recombines TRBV6-2 or TRBV6-3 with TRBJ2-1, with TRBD2 identical over 8 bases. V gave up 6 bases and J gave up 7 bases; unmatched junction bases: 5. The CDR3 runs to 13 residues. Germline lookup yields CDR1 MNHEY and CDR2 SVGEGT. The CDR3 bases that were read are TGTGCCAGCAGGGTAGCGGGGCGGAATGAG. It specifies CASRVAGRNE. Given in full, the CDR3 is CASRVAGRNEQFF.

This clone has at least ten counts. The read terminates 3 residues ahead of where the CDR3 ends, so the germline J gene completes it. The chain joins TRBV2 to TRBJ2-7, with D uncertain. V lost 4 bases, J lost 1 base, and 11 bases lay in between. The germline V gene has CDR1 SNHLY and CDR2 FYNNEI. This CDR3 comprises 14 residues. The sequenced part of the CDR3 DNA is TGTGCCAGCAGTGCATTTACAGATTCCTACGAG. This encodes CASSAFTDSYE. The full CDR3 reads CASSAFTDSYEQYF.

This clone was found many times. The read is 3 residues too short to cover the CDR3 end, so that end is filled in from the germline J gene. The gene calls are TRBV13 and TRBJ2-7; 13 bases map to TRBD2. Germline loops: CDR1 PRHDT, CDR2 FYEKMQ (reference sequence). V shed 5 bases and J 3 bases; nucleotides not matched to a gene: 4. This CDR3 has 15 residues. The DNA read from the CDR3 is TGTGCCAGCAGCCTTGGGACTAGCGGGAACTACGAG. This sequence encodes CASSLGTSGNYE. In full, the CDR3 reads CASSLGTSGNYEQYF.

This clone was seen more than once but under ten times. The read gets to within 3 residues of the CDR3 end, and the germline J gene fills in the rest. The chain uses TRBV11-2 and TRBJ1-6; D call uncertain. The CDR3 totals 11 residues. CDR1 and CDR2 from the germline V gene are SGHAT and FQNNGV. The CDR3 bases that were read are TGTGCCAGCAGCTCTTCTCGGGCC. Protein product: CASSSSRA. The CDR3 in full is CASSSSRALHF.

In this sample, this clone turned up a few times. The observed sequence ends 3 residues before the CDR3 terminus, with the missing tail filled in from the germline J gene. The V and J genes are TRBV5-1 and TRBJ2-7; 9 nucleotides match TRBD2. This CDR3 has 14 amino acids. The V gene's germline CDR1 is SGHRS and CDR2 YFSETQ. Trimming at V came to 0 bases and at J to 6 bases, leaving 4 bases not matched to a gene. The part of the CDR3 DNA that was read is TGCGCCAGCAGCTTGGGGGCGGGGGGGCTCGAG. Translation gives CASSLGAGGLE. In full, the CDR3 is CASSLGAGGLEQYF.

This clone was recorded a few times. Coverage ceases 3 residues before the CDR3 finishes, and the germline J gene fills in the end. The gene calls are TRBV19 and TRBJ2-5, with TRBD1 identical over 8 bases. V was clipped by 5 bases and J by 4 bases; unmatched bases: 6. The CDR3 sequence is 14 residues long. CDR1 and CDR2 (germline): LNHDA, SQIVND (reference sequence). The DNA read from the CDR3 is TGTGCCAGTAGTCACCCACAGGGGGGAGAGACC. It encodes CASSHPQGGET. The full CDR3 is CASSHPQGGETQYF.

This clone has a handful of counts. The read is 3 residues too short to cover the CDR3 end, so that end is filled in from the germline J gene. The chain couples TRBV19 to TRBJ2-5, with D possibly matching TRBD1 (5 bases). Germline CDR1 is LNHDA and CDR2 is SQIVND (reference sequence). The CDR3 runs to 14 residues. V was pared by 5 bases and J by 0 bases, with 10 bases between. The sequenced CDR3 bases are TGTGCCAGTAGTGCACAGGCTCACCAAGAGACC. Its translation: CASSAQAHQET. The whole CDR3 is CASSAQAHQETQYF.